A single sample gave rise to the 10 T cell receptor beta chains below, sequenced in a study of T cells in tumors after PD-1 blockade. Libraries were prepared by immunoSEQ multiplex PCR; TCRdb keeps only in-frame clonotypes and omits some of them. The repertoire has 40,000 to 55,000 clones, about four fifths of them found once; the top ten carry around 17%. The sequenced sample was PBMCs, obtained before anti-PD-1 treatment. These receptors were taken from a human donor with basal cell carcinoma.

The V and J genes are TRBV27 and TRBJ1-4, with 11 bases aligning to TRBD1. The V and J ends lost 7 bases and 7 bases, in that order; junction bases with no gene match: 5. Per germline, CDR1 MNHEY and CDR2 SMNVEV (reference sequence). The CDR3 spans 14 residues. CDR3: CASNSGTGGEKLFF. CDR3 nucleotide sequence: TGTGCCAGCAACTCCGGGACAGGGGGTGAAAAACTGTTTTTT.

The rearrangement uses TRBV15 and TRBJ1-1; 8 positions agree with TRBD1. This CDR3 has 14 amino acids. After removal of 0 bases from V and 6 bases from J, the junction contained 3 bases not matched to a gene. Germline loops: CDR1 LNHNV, CDR2 YYDKDF (reference sequence). For the CDR3, the DNA is TGTGCCACCAGCAGAGACAGGGGGCAGGCTGAAGCTTTCTTT. Amino acids: CATSRDRGQAEAFF.

This clone was recorded only once. V usage is TRBV29-1 and J usage is TRBJ2-3, with D possibly matching TRBD1 (6 bases). The CDR3 is 16 amino acids. Germline assignment: CDR1 SQVTM and CDR2 ANQGSEA. V was trimmed by 2 bases and J by 6 bases, leaving 21 bases between them. CDR3 residues: CSVETREQGARDTQYF. The CDR3, as DNA: TGCAGCGTTGAAACCCGGGAACAGGGAGCACGGGATACGCAGTATTTT.

This clone was seen a handful of times. The chain is built from TRBV28 and TRBJ1-6, with D perhaps matching TRBD1 (6 bases). The CDR3 spans 16 residues. CDR1 and CDR2 from the germline V gene are MDHEN and SYDVKM. Trimming cost V 2 bases and J 5 bases, with 13 bases left between them. The CDR3 coding sequence is TGTGCCAGCAGTTTAAGCACAGGGCCTAATAATTCACCCCTCCACTTT. This gives the protein CASSLSTGPNNSPLHF.

The chain combines TRBV5-6 with TRBJ2-5, with D unclear. Germline CDR1 is SGHDT and CDR2 is YYEEEE. V gave up 2 bases and J gave up 2 bases, with 16 bases separating them. The CDR3 is made up of 16 amino acids. The CDR3 coding sequence is TGTGCCAGCAGCTTCGGTAGCACACTCACACAAGAGACCCAGTACTTC. Protein: CASSFGSTLTQETQYF.

V and J are TRBV6-5 and TRBJ2-7, with D possibly matching TRBD2 (5 bases). CDR3 length equals 15 residues. Germline assignment: CDR1 MNHEY and CDR2 SVGAGI. V gave up 5 bases and J gave up 0 bases, with 14 bases separating them. The CDR3 sequence: CASSIQTGSSYEQYF. The CDR3 DNA sequence: TGTGCCAGCAGTATACAGACGGGGAGCTCCTACGAGCAGTACTTC.

The chain recombines TRBV30 with TRBJ1-1; 9 bases agree with TRBD1. Germline V gene sequence: CDR1 GTSNPN, CDR2 SVGIG (reference sequence). Trimming at V came to 1 base and at J to 1 base, leaving 7 bases not matched to a gene. The CDR3 contains 16 residues. The CDR3 sequence is CAWSANGGQGNTEAFF. The DNA of the CDR3 is TGTGCCTGGAGTGCGAACGGGGGACAGGGGAACACTGAAGCTTTCTTT.

The rearrangement uses TRBV15 and TRBJ2-7, with D possibly TRBD2 on 6 matching bases. Trimming left V 3 bases short and J 12 bases short, with 15 bases between. CDR3 size: 12 residues. CDR1 and CDR2 from the germline V gene are LNHNV and YYDKDF (reference sequence). CDR3 DNA sequence: TGTGCCACCAGCAGGGGAGGTGTAGTTACGTACTTC. It codes for CATSRGGVVTYF. Drawing the rest from reference TRBV15 and TRBJ2-7, the complete variable domain is DAMVIQNPRYQVTQFGKPVTLSCSQTLNHNVMYWYQQKSSQAPKLLFHYYDKDFNNEADTPDNFQSRRPNTSFCFLDIRSPGLGDTAMYLCATSRGGVVTYFGPGTRLTVT.

This clone came up once. This rearrangement joins TRBV10-3 to TRBJ1-3; the match to TRBD1 covers 9 bases. The CDR3 length is 15 residues. Germline CDR1 is ENHRY and CDR2 is SYGVKD. Trimming at V came to 5 bases and at J to 2 bases, leaving 4 bases not matched to a gene. The chain's CDR3 is CAISPGQGTGNTIYF. The DNA for the CDR3 is TGTGCCATCAGTCCGGGACAGGGTACTGGAAACACCATATATTTT.

In this sample, this clone turned up a few times. The V gene is TRBV27, the J gene TRBJ2-1; a weak D match, TRBD2 (6 bases). This CDR3 is 13 amino acids long. Between the trimmed V and J ends, which lost 7 bases and 5 bases, there was a span of 12 bases. The germline V gene has CDR1 MNHEY and CDR2 SMNVEV (reference sequence). The CDR3 loop reads CASTRLGDNEQFF. In DNA form, the CDR3 reads TGTGCCAGCACTCGACTAGGCGACAATGAGCAGTTCTTC.